This passage covers 23 T cell receptor beta chains from one sample sequenced in a study of blood T cell repertoires in COVID-19. Profiling relied on immunoSEQ multiplex PCR, and the TCRdb table lists in-frame clones only, not all of them. The data hold roughly 87,000 clones, with about 85% observed a single time. The sample taken for sequencing was peripheral blood. These TCRs come from a woman older than 75 with COVID-19, enrolled during active disease.

V is TRBV24-1 and J is TRBJ2-2, with 9 bases lining up with TRBD1. Losses at the gene ends were 4 bases for V and 7 bases for J; bases not matched to a gene: 6. From germline, CDR1 is KGHDR and CDR2 SFDVKD. The CDR3 loop spans 15 amino acids. For the CDR3, the DNA is TGTGCCACCAGTGACCGGGACAGGGTCATCGGGGAGCTGTTTTTT. Protein sequence: CATSDRDRVIGELFF.

The gene calls are TRBV6-5 and TRBJ2-2; 9 nucleotides align to TRBD2. The CDR3 sequence is 15 residues long. The V segment lost 6 bases and the J segment 5 bases; nucleotides outside the gene matches: 7. Germline V CDR1 and CDR2: MNHEY, SVGAGI. The CDR3 region is CASRLAGVETGELFF. The DNA for the CDR3 is TGTGCCAGCAGATTAGCGGGAGTCGAGACCGGGGAGCTGTTTTTT.

In nucleotides, the CDR3 is TGTGCCAGCAGCCACATGGCGGGAGGGAACACCGGGGAGCTGTTTTTT. Translation gives CASSHMAGGNTGELFF. V gene TRBV5-5 combines with J gene TRBJ2-2, with 8 bases matching TRBD2. V lost 4 bases to trimming and J lost 1 base; unmatched junction nucleotides: 6. This CDR3 region has 16 residues. Germline V gene data show CDR1 as SGHKS and CDR2 as YYEKEE (reference sequence). Full variable domain (missing parts from reference TRBV5-5 and TRBJ2-2): DAGVTQSPTHLIKTRGQQVTLRCSPISGHKSVSWYQQVLGQGPQFIFQYYEKEERGRGNFPDRFSARQFPNYSSELNVNALLLGDSALYLCASSHMAGGNTGELFFGEGSRLTVL.

The genes are TRBV30 and TRBJ1-1; no clear D. This CDR3 is built from 12 residues. The V and J ends lost 3 bases and 8 bases respectively, with 13 bases between them. CDR1 is GTSNPN, CDR2 SVGIG, per germline (reference sequence). CDR3 sequence: CAWSAYTSEAFF. CDR3 coding DNA: TGTGCCTGGAGCGCCTATACGTCGGAAGCTTTCTTT.

This sequence joins TRBV28 and TRBJ2-3, with a possible D match to TRBD2 (6 bases). CDR3 length equals 15 residues. Trimming removed 6 bases from V and 0 bases from J, with 13 bases in between. The V gene's germline CDR1 is MDHEN and CDR2 SYDVKM. The CDR3 coding sequence is TGTGCCAGCAGGGTTCCGGGACTCAGCACAGATACGCAGTATTTT. This translates into CASRVPGLSTDTQYF.

This chain joins TRBV2 and TRBJ2-5; a possible D gene is TRBD1 (6 bases). CDR3 size: 13 residues. CDR1 and CDR2 (germline): SNHLY, FYNNEI. V was shortened by 7 bases and J by 2 bases, with 11 bases between the two germline ends. CDR3 in DNA: TGTGCCAGCACTGGACAGTTACAAGAGACCCAGTACTTC. This codes for CASTGQLQETQYF.

The V and J genes are TRBV5-1 and TRBJ1-6; the D is unclear. The CDR3 is 14 residues long. The V and J ends lost 1 base and 8 bases respectively, with 10 bases between them. Germline-derived CDR1 and CDR2 are SGHRS and YFSETQ. The CDR3 protein is CASSLSATDSPLHF. The CDR3 DNA reads TGCGCCAGCAGCTTGTCAGCGACCGATTCACCCCTCCACTTT.

The chain has TRBV6-5 and TRBJ2-7; 10 bases are shared with TRBD1. Germline lookup yields CDR1 MNHEY and CDR2 SVGAGI. Trimming took 7 bases from V and 3 from J; bases not matched to a gene: 3. The CDR3 has 13 residues. CDR3 sequence reads: CASNGQGGYEQYF. In DNA form, the CDR3 reads TGTGCCAGCAACGGACAGGGGGGCTACGAGCAGTACTTC.

The J gene is TRBJ2-7, the V gene TRBV4-1; 9 nucleotides line up with TRBD1. Germline CDR1 MGHRA, CDR2 YSYEKL. The CDR3 is 14 residues long. V gave up 6 bases and J gave up 4 bases; unmatched junction bases: 7. As DNA, the CDR3 is TGCGCCAGCAGGCCGGGACAGGGTCTTTACGAGCAGTACTTC. It yields the protein CASRPGQGLYEQYF.

The CDR3 coding sequence is TGTGCCAGCAGCAGGGGCGGGGCTTACAATGAGCAGTTCTTC. It codes for CASSRGGAYNEQFF. The rearrangement links TRBV7-3 to TRBJ2-1, with a possible D match to TRBD2 (6 bases). This CDR3 has 14 residues. V was cut by 5 bases and J by 4 bases, with 12 bases left in between. Germline CDR1 is SGHTA and CDR2 is FQGTGA.

The chain links TRBV5-1 to TRBJ2-3; tentatively, D is TRBD2 (6 bases). CDR1 and CDR2 (germline): SGHRS, YFSETQ. V shed 4 bases and J shed 0 bases, with 12 bases lying between them. The CDR3 has 15 amino acids. The DNA for the CDR3 is TGCGCCAGCAGCCGGGAGCACCCTAGCACAGATACGCAGTATTTT. Translating it yields CASSREHPSTDTQYF.

In this sample, this clone turned up a few times. The chain couples TRBV27 to TRBJ2-2; 7 bases line up with TRBD2. The germline V gene encodes CDR1 MNHEY and CDR2 SMNVEV (reference sequence). V trimming: 2 bases; J trimming: 5 bases; junction bases outside the gene matches: 2. The CDR3 runs to 14 residues. CDR3 protein: CASSLGRVTGELFF. The CDR3 DNA reads TGTGCCAGCAGTTTAGGGAGGGTTACCGGGGAGCTGTTTTTT.

V gene TRBV7-9 combines with J gene TRBJ2-3; a weak D match, TRBD2 (5 bases). The CDR3 contains 12 residues. Germline loops: CDR1 SEHNR, CDR2 FQNEAQ (reference sequence). V gave up 8 bases and J gave up 5 bases, with 11 bases separating them. The chain's CDR3 is CASARGGDTQYF. The CDR3 region has the DNA TGTGCCAGCGCCCGGGGTGGAGATACGCAGTATTTT.

J is TRBJ1-1 and V is TRBV7-9, with TRBD1 matching over 8 bases. J lost 0 bases, V lost 5 bases, and 17 bases had no gene match. The CDR3 spans 19 residues. CDR1 SEHNR and CDR2 FQNEAQ come from the germline V gene (reference sequence). The CDR3 here is CASSPFPGQETHMNTEAFF. CDR3 coding DNA: TGTGCCAGCAGCCCATTCCCGGGACAGGAAACCCACATGAACACTGAAGCTTTCTTT.

V is TRBV27 and J is TRBJ1-2; TRBD1 matches 7 bases. V trimming: 6 bases; J trimming: 8 bases; junction bases outside the gene matches: 12. The CDR3 loop spans 14 amino acids. Germline V gene data show CDR1 as MNHEY and CDR2 as SMNVEV (reference sequence). The DNA of the CDR3 is TGTGCCAGCAGCCCGCACAGGGGAAGCTTCGGCTACACCTTC. This encodes CASSPHRGSFGYTF.

The V call is TRBV18, the J call TRBJ1-3, with TRBD1 identical over 11 bases. Germline V gene lookup returns CDR1 KGHSH and CDR2 LQKENI. Unmatched junction bases numbered 9, after V lost 3 bases and J lost 2 bases. This CDR3 contains 18 residues. In DNA form, the CDR3 reads TGTGCCAGCTCACCCACCCCCCCGGGACAGGGGGCTGGAAACACCATATATTTT. Residues: CASSPTPPGQGAGNTIYF.

V gene TRBV2 combines with J gene TRBJ2-5, with D maybe TRBD2 (6 bases). This CDR3 contains 13 residues. The germline V gene encodes CDR1 SNHLY and CDR2 FYNNEI. Trimming removed 3 bases from V and 5 bases from J, with 10 bases in between. The DNA of the CDR3 is TGTGCCAGCAGTGATCTAGCGAGCGAGACCCAGTACTTC. Translation: CASSDLASETQYF.

The V and J genes are TRBV4-2 and TRBJ1-2; D uncertain. The CDR3 is 14 residues long. Germline V gene data show CDR1 as LGHNA and CDR2 as YNFKEQ. Trimming took off 0 bases at V and 4 bases at J, with 9 bases between the two ends. The CDR3 DNA reads TGTGCCAGCAGCCAAGATTGGGCAGCCTATGGCTACACCTTC. This gives the protein CASSQDWAAYGYTF.

The chain recombines TRBV5-1 with TRBJ2-1; TRBD2 agrees at 8 bases. The CDR3 runs to 15 residues. Germline V gene sequence: CDR1 SGHRS, CDR2 YFSETQ. V was clipped by 3 bases and J by 6 bases; unmatched bases: 8. The DNA of the CDR3 is TGCGCCAGCAGCTCACGACTAGCGTTGGGCAATGAGCAGTTCTTC. It is translated as CASSSRLALGNEQFF.

The chain combines TRBV5-1 with TRBJ2-1, with 11 bases aligning to TRBD2. Germline CDR1 and CDR2: SGHRS and YFSETQ. Trimming cost V 3 bases and J 8 bases; bases outside gene matches: 10. The CDR3 loop spans 16 amino acids. The CDR3 sequence is CASSSRVAGGPDEQFF. CDR3 bases: TGCGCCAGCAGCTCCCGGGTAGCGGGAGGGCCCGATGAGCAGTTCTTC. The full variable domain, completed using reference TRBV5-1 and TRBJ2-1, is KAGVTQTPRYLIKTRGQQVTLSCSPISGHRSVSWYQQTPGQGLQFLFEYFSETQRNKGNFPGRFSGRQFSNSRSEMNVSTLELGDSALYLCASSSRVAGGPDEQFFGPGTRLTVL.

This chain uses TRBV2 with TRBJ2-4, with D hard to call. The germline V gene has CDR1 SNHLY and CDR2 FYNNEI. V was clipped by 3 bases and J by 0 bases, with 9 bases between them. The CDR3 sequence is 15 residues long. This chain's CDR3 is CASSDRLVAKNIQYF. CDR3 DNA sequence: TGTGCCAGCAGTGATAGACTTGTAGCCAAAAACATTCAGTACTTC.

The chain recombines TRBV5-1 with TRBJ2-3; 9 bases line up with TRBD2. Germline V gene sequence: CDR1 SGHRS, CDR2 YFSETQ. The J segment lost 5 bases and the V segment lost 4 bases, leaving 8 bases of the junction unmatched. This CDR3 has 15 residues. The CDR3 nucleotides are TGCGCCAGCAGCGGGTTAGCGGGAGTGATAGATACGCAGTATTTT. This sequence encodes CASSGLAGVIDTQYF.

The rearrangement uses TRBV12-5 and TRBJ2-3; 9 bases line up with TRBD2. Germline lookup yields CDR1 LGHNT and CDR2 FRNRAP. V lost 7 bases, J lost 6 bases, and 11 bases stayed unmatched. The CDR3 runs to 15 residues. The CDR3 region has the DNA TGTGCTAGTGTCAAAGCGGGAGGATGGTGGGATACGCAGTATTTT. Translating it yields CASVKAGGWWDTQYF.